The clone carrying this TCR beta chain was seen a few times. Each CDR3 protein is one row after TCRdb ran MiXCR on the 5' RACE reads. Among about 59,000 distinct CDR3 sequences, over 10% were seen once, and the ten largest hold about a tenth. This sample was taken from a study of early T cells in non-severe SARS-CoV-2 infection. The CDR3 contains 11 residues. V gave up 1 base and J gave up 10 bases, with 6 bases separating them. Germline CDR1 is SGHNT and CDR2 is YYREEE (reference sequence). This receptor was obtained from an adult who was a healthcare worker with PCR-confirmed SARS-CoV-2 infection or an uninfected control (not recorded which). The sample in question was whole blood, obtained at baseline. The rearrangement joins TRBV5-4 to TRBJ2-4; a possible D gene is TRBD1 (5 bases). DNA of the CDR3: TGTGCCAGCAGCTTGTCAGGGATTCAGTACTTC. It translates to CASSLSGIQYF.